This is a list of T cell receptor beta chains from one sample in a study of blood T cells in healthy people across ages. TCRdb reprocessed the 5' RACE reads via MiXCR and lists one record per CDR3 protein. The table has hundreds of thousands of distinct CDR3 sequences, under 45% seen once. Material for sequencing was blood. Receptors originate from a man between 60 and 75 years old in good health. Both conserved end residues are part of each CDR3. The D gene is left open where the match is weak. Clone size, where shown, is once, few, many, or a class for clones that have expanded.

clone size	D gene	V gene	J gene	CDR3 protein	CDR3 DNA
many	-	TRBV29-1	TRBJ2-3	CSAPELSTDTQYF	TGCAGCGCTCCTGAGCTTAGCACAGATACGCAGTATTTT
-	-	TRBV15	TRBJ1-2	CATSRAPPGSYGYTF	TGTGCCACCAGCAGAGCACCGCCTGGGAGCTATGGCTACACCTTC
-	-	TRBV12-3/TRBV12-4	TRBJ1-4	CASSLARRKLFF	TGTGCCAGCAGTTTAGCGAGGAGAAAACTGTTTTTT
-	-	TRBV6-2/TRBV6-3	TRBJ1-2	CASSRDGKTYGYTF	TGTGCCAGCTCCCGGGACGGTAAAACCTATGGCTACACCTTC
few	TRBD1	TRBV24-1	TRBJ2-7	CATSDDLRDRKDEQYF	TGTGCCACCAGTGATGATCTCCGGGACAGGAAGGATGAGCAGTACTTC
few	-	TRBV20-1	TRBJ2-3	CSAPGLRTRTDTQYF	TGCAGTGCCCCCGGGCTTAGGACCCGCACAGATACGCAGTATTTT
-	-	TRBV5-1	TRBJ2-5	CASSLEGLRELETQYF	TGCGCCAGCAGCTTGGAGGGACTGAGGGAACTGGAGACCCAGTACTTC
-	-	TRBV4-3	TRBJ1-2	CASSQSTGIGANYGYTF	TGCGCCAGCAGCCAATCAACAGGGATTGGCGCTAACTATGGCTACACCTTC
many	-	TRBV6-2/TRBV6-3	TRBJ2-7	CASRRHEKAYEQYF	TGTGCCAGCAGGCGCCACGAGAAAGCCTACGAGCAGTACTTC
few	TRBD1	TRBV6-1	TRBJ1-4	CASSDRTGVREKLFF	TGTGCCAGCAGTGATAGGACAGGGGTACGAGAAAAACTGTTTTTT
few	-	TRBV29-1	TRBJ1-1	CSVERFVGAVNTEAFF	TGCAGCGTTGAAAGGTTTGTGGGGGCCGTGAACACTGAAGCTTTCTTT
-	-	TRBV3-1	TRBJ2-2	CASSQLLPGGPGELFF	TGTGCCAGCAGCCAGCTGCTTCCGGGTGGGCCCGGGGAGCTGTTTTTT
-	-	TRBV6-5	TRBJ2-3	CASQLLGAGTDTQYF	TGTGCCAGTCAGTTACTGGGCGCGGGCACAGATACGCAGTATTTT
-	TRBD1	TRBV7-2	TRBJ2-7	CASGVDRGTYEQYF	TGTGCCAGCGGGGTGGACAGGGGTACCTACGAGCAGTACTTC
-	TRBD2	TRBV7-2	TRBJ2-7	CASSLASGVAGIIEQYF	TGTGCCAGCAGCTTAGCTAGCGGGGTAGCGGGTATTATCGAGCAGTACTTC
-	TRBD1	TRBV6-6	TRBJ1-1	CASSYRTGLMNTEAFF	TGTGCCAGCAGTTACAGGACAGGGCTGATGAACACTGAAGCTTTCTTT
-	TRBD1	TRBV9	TRBJ2-7	CASSPPWTGSDEQYF	TGTGCCAGCAGCCCCCCCTGGACAGGTTCAGACGAGCAGTACTTC
-	-	TRBV3-1	TRBJ2-3	CASSQAVASTDTQYF	TGTGCCAGCAGCCAAGCGGTGGCCAGCACAGATACGCAGTATTTT
-	-	TRBV6-1	TRBJ2-5	CASSVQIQETQYF	TGTGCCAGCAGTGTCCAGATCCAAGAGACCCAGTACTTC
-	-	TRBV7-2	TRBJ2-7	CASSRGQAVSSYEQYF	TGTGCCAGCAGCCGTGGGCAGGCCGTTAGCTCCTACGAGCAGTACTTC
-	TRBD2	TRBV20-1	TRBJ2-3	CSGDRGGGRNTQYF	TGCAGTGGAGACCGGGGGGGTGGGCGGAATACGCAGTATTTT
few	-	TRBV5-4	TRBJ1-6	CASNPTGSYNSPLHF	TGTGCCAGCAACCCGACGGGCTCCTATAATTCACCCCTCCACTTT
-	TRBD1	TRBV7-6	TRBJ2-7	CASSYGQGNHEQYF	TGTGCCAGCAGCTACGGACAGGGGAACCACGAGCAGTACTTC
-	TRBD1	TRBV7-2	TRBJ2-3	CASSLVTGGISTDTQYF	TGTGCCAGCAGCTTAGTGACAGGGGGCATAAGCACAGATACGCAGTATTTT
-	TRBD1	TRBV2	TRBJ1-2	CASSEALRDRSYGYTF	TGTGCCAGCAGTGAAGCGCTTCGGGACAGGAGCTATGGCTACACCTTC
-	-	TRBV29-1	TRBJ1-1	CSGRQDLNTEAFF	TGCAGCGGCAGACAGGATCTGAACACTGAAGCTTTCTTT
few	TRBD2	TRBV3-1	TRBJ2-1	CASSPMGSGSYNEQFF	TGTGCCAGCAGCCCCATGGGTAGCGGGTCTTACAATGAGCAGTTCTTC
-	TRBD2	TRBV6-2/TRBV6-3	TRBJ2-1	CASTISGGSSYNERFF	TGTGCCAGCACAATATCGGGGGGGAGCTCCTACAATGAGCGGTTCTTC
many	-	TRBV7-2	TRBJ1-2	CASGGGPSNYGYTF	TGTGCCAGCGGCGGAGGTCCGAGTAACTATGGCTACACCTTC
-	-	TRBV7-2	TRBJ1-1	CASSETVHSEAFF	TGTGCCAGCAGCGAGACAGTTCACTCCGAAGCTTTCTTT
-	-	TRBV12-3/TRBV12-4	TRBJ1-1	CASRPGGQNTEAFF	TGTGCCAGTAGACCCGGGGGGCAGAACACTGAAGCTTTCTTT
-	-	TRBV14	TRBJ1-1	CASSQATVTEAFF	TGTGCCAGCAGCCAAGCGACGGTTACTGAAGCTTTCTTT
-	TRBD2	TRBV9	TRBJ2-1	CASSPGTSGDDEQFF	TGTGCCAGCAGCCCCGGGACTAGCGGGGATGATGAGCAGTTCTTC
few	TRBD1	TRBV7-6	TRBJ2-7	CASSLGDRDEQYF	TGTGCCAGCAGCTTGGGAGACAGGGACGAGCAGTACTTC
-	-	TRBV7-2	TRBJ2-7	CASSSQVIVDEQYF	TGTGCCAGCAGCTCCCAGGTAATAGTCGACGAGCAGTACTTC
-	TRBD1	TRBV27	TRBJ2-1	CASSGTGSQEQFF	TGTGCCAGCAGCGGGACAGGGAGCCAGGAGCAGTTTTTC
few	TRBD1	TRBV3-1	TRBJ2-5	CASRTGWQETQYF	TGTGCCAGCCGGACAGGGTGGCAAGAGACCCAGTACTTC
few	TRBD1	TRBV15	TRBJ2-3	CATSRLGTGNTDTQYF	TGTGCCACCAGCAGACTTGGGACAGGGAACACAGATACGCAGTATTTT
-	-	TRBV20-1	TRBJ2-5	CSARVHKLETQYF	TGCAGTGCTAGAGTCCATAAGTTAGAGACCCAGTACTTC
-	-	TRBV7-2	TRBJ1-5	CASSTALGAARNQPQHF	TGTGCCAGCAGCACCGCCCTCGGGGCGGCCCGTAATCAGCCCCAGCATTTT
few	TRBD1	TRBV30	TRBJ2-7	CAWSQDRGSYEQYF	TGTGCCTGGAGCCAGGACAGGGGGTCCTACGAGCAGTACTTC